The clone carrying this TCR beta chain appeared a few times. What it recognizes is unknown. This sample was taken from a study of blood T cells in healthy people across ages. As for the study in general: Template switching captured about one barcoded beta molecule per two T cells.

Study-wide results and caveats: From one million sequenced T cells, diversity estimates were lower bounds.

With a J-beta primer mix and a sample-barcoded 5' primer, a second PCR ran about 6 to 11 cycles. TCRdb reanalysed the 5' RACE reads using MiXCR and keeps one entry per CDR3 protein. The sample has around 1,700,000 distinct CDR3 sequences, approximately 30% seen once. Per germline, CDR1 DFQATT and CDR2 SNEGSKA (reference sequence). V shed 3 bases, J shed 0 bases, and the junction held 5 bases outside the gene matches. The CDR3 length is 16 residues. The origin of this receptor is a woman between 25 and 40 years old in good health. The specimen was blood. V usage is TRBV20-1 and J usage is TRBJ2-7; TRBD2 matches at 13 bases. CDR3 DNA sequence: TGCAGTGCTAGCGGGACTAGCGGGATGGCCTCCTACGAGCAGTACTTC. Residues: CSASGTSGMASYEQYF.